These T cell receptor beta chains were read from a single sample in a study of radiation and T cells in renal cell carcinoma. Sequenced by immunoSEQ multiplex PCR; TCRdb stores in-frame clones only, minus some. The table lists approximately 140,000 clones, about 85% of them singletons. The starting material was blood, obtained from a patient whose treatment included radiotherapy and nephrectomy. The receptors here all came from a woman in her seventies with renal cell carcinoma. CDR3s include the opening cysteine and the closing phenylalanine or tryptophan. Each record gives: CDR3 length, clone size, V gene, J gene, D gene, CDR3 DNA, CDR3 protein. D genes are given only for firm matches. A clone size is listed for some rows: how often the clone was seen (once, few, many), or a class if it is expanded.

12	-	TRBV29-1	TRBJ1-2	TRBD1	TGCAGCGCTCTGACAGGGAACTATGGCTACACCTTC	CSALTGNYGYTF
15	-	TRBV4-1	TRBJ2-7	TRBD2	TGCGCCAGCAGCCAAGATCTCGGGGACTACTACGAGCAGTACTTC	CASSQDLGDYYEQYF
12	once	TRBV2	TRBJ2-1	-	TGTGCCAGCACCCAGGGTTACAATGAGCAGTTCTTC	CASTQGYNEQFF
16	-	TRBV13	TRBJ2-3	TRBD2	TGTGCCAGCAGCCGTCGATTAGCGGGGGGCACAGATACGCAGTATTTT	CASSRRLAGGTDTQYF
15	-	TRBV4-1	TRBJ1-1	-	TGCGCCAGCAGCATAAAACAGGGTCAGATCACTGAAGCTTTCTTT	CASSIKQGQITEAFF
15	-	TRBV19	TRBJ2-7	-	TGTGCCAGTAAAGTCGGCCAAGGGGTCGGTTACGAGCAGTACTTC	CASKVGQGVGYEQYF
13	-	TRBV2	TRBJ2-7	-	TGTGCCAGCAGGGTTCGGGGGCCCTACGAGCAGTACTTC	CASRVRGPYEQYF
16	-	TRBV5-1	TRBJ1-3	TRBD1	TGCGCCAGCAGCTTGGACAGGGGGTTATCTGGAAACACCATATATTTT	CASSLDRGLSGNTIYF
14	-	TRBV19	TRBJ1-1	TRBD1	TGTGCCAGTACTCCGGACAGGGTCATAACTGAAGCTTTCTTT	CASTPDRVITEAFF
14	-	TRBV18	TRBJ2-7	TRBD1	TGTGCCAGCTCACCACCCACAGGGGGAAGCGAGCAGTACTTC	CASSPPTGGSEQYF
11	-	TRBV9	TRBJ2-1	-	TGTGCCAGCAGCGCCAACGGTGAGCAGTTCTTC	CASSANGEQFF
16	-	TRBV6-1	TRBJ2-3	TRBD2	TGTGCCAGCAGTGACCGGACTAGCGGGGGTTCAGATACGCAGTATTTT	CASSDRTSGGSDTQYF
14	-	TRBV5-1	TRBJ2-5	-	TGCGCCAGCAGCTTGGGGGAGCGCCGGGAGACCCAGTACTTC	CASSLGERRETQYF
12	few	TRBV4-2	TRBJ1-1	-	TGTGCCAGCAGCCAAGAAGACAGGGAAGCTTTCTTT	CASSQEDREAFF
16	-	TRBV15	TRBJ1-2	-	TGTGCCACCAGCAGGGGGGAGGGCAGAGGGAACTATGGCTACACCTTC	CATSRGEGRGNYGYTF
15	-	TRBV6-1	TRBJ1-5	-	TGTGCCAGCAGTTGGACGACAGGCTACAATCAGCCCCAGCATTTT	CASSWTTGYNQPQHF
15	-	TRBV19	TRBJ1-6	TRBD1	TGTGCCAGTAGTAACCCACAGGGGGATAATTCACCCCTCCACTTT	CASSNPQGDNSPLHF
14	-	TRBV7-9	TRBJ1-5	TRBD1	TGTGCCAGCAGCTTAGAGGGGGCGGATCAGCCCCAGCATTTT	CASSLEGADQPQHF
9	-	TRBV20-1	TRBJ1-2	-	TGCAGTTCAGGGTTGGGCTACACCTTC	CSSGLGYTF
16	-	TRBV19	TRBJ2-2	TRBD1	TGTGCCAGTAGTACCCTTCACAGGGGTGAGAACCGGGAGCTGTTTTTT	CASSTLHRGENRELFF
14	-	TRBV19	TRBJ1-1	-	TGTGCCAGTAAGGAGGGGCTTTCGAACACTGAAGCTTTCTTT	CASKEGLSNTEAFF
15	-	TRBV11-2	TRBJ1-1	-	TGTGCCAGCACCCTGGAGGGAGCGTCGGACACTGAAGCTTTCTTT	CASTLEGASDTEAFF
14	-	TRBV6-5	TRBJ2-7	TRBD1	TGTGCCAGCAGGAGGGACAGGGTGTCCTACGAGCAGTACTTC	CASRRDRVSYEQYF
12	-	TRBV6-6	TRBJ1-2	-	TGTGCCAGCAGTTACTCGGTGAAGACCCACACCTTC	CASSYSVKTHTF
12	-	TRBV19	TRBJ1-1	-	TGTGCCACCTCGACACTTAACACTGAAGCTTTCTTT	CATSTLNTEAFF
13	-	TRBV28	TRBJ2-1	TRBD1	TGTGCCAGCAGTAAGGGACAGGGGGGTGAGCAGTTCTTC	CASSKGQGGEQFF
15	-	TRBV23-1	TRBJ1-2	-	TGCGCCAGCCCATCTGAGGGGGGCGCGGACTATGGCTACACCTTC	CASPSEGGADYGYTF
15	-	TRBV7-6	TRBJ1-1	-	TGTGCCAGCAGCCCGATCCTGGGCGGAAACACTGAAGCTTTCTTT	CASSPILGGNTEAFF
13	-	TRBV27	TRBJ2-1	-	TGTGCCAGCAGTTTAATGGGCAACAATGAGCAGTTCTTC	CASSLMGNNEQFF
16	few	TRBV6-1	TRBJ1-6	TRBD1	TGTGCCAGCAGTGGCAGGGACAGGGAGAAAGGTTCACCCCTCCACTTT	CASSGRDREKGSPLHF
14	-	TRBV11-1	TRBJ1-1	-	TGTGCCAGCAGCACGGACAGAATGAACACTGAAGCTTTCTTT	CASSTDRMNTEAFF
15	-	TRBV28	TRBJ2-7	TRBD2	TGTGCCAGCAGGGAAGCGGGGGGCGTTTCCTACGAGCAGTACTTC	CASREAGGVSYEQYF
12	-	TRBV30	TRBJ2-2	-	TGTGCCTGGGATTCCTGGCCCGGGGAGCTGTTTTTT	CAWDSWPGELFF
12	-	TRBV28	TRBJ1-5	-	TGTGCCAGCACCGATAGCAATCAGCCCCAGCATTTT	CASTDSNQPQHF
14	-	TRBV6-4	TRBJ2-1	-	TGTGCCAGCGGCGGGAAAGGGGGTGGGAATGAGCAGTTCTTC	CASGGKGGGNEQFF
13	-	TRBV30	TRBJ2-1	-	TGTGCCTGGAGTCGTGGGGGCCGGGGTGAGCAGTTCTTC	CAWSRGGRGEQFF
15	-	TRBV28	TRBJ1-1	-	TGTGCCAGCAGTTTGATGGCAGGGCTGAACACTGAAGCTTTCTTT	CASSLMAGLNTEAFF
16	once	TRBV6-5	TRBJ2-7	-	TGTGCCAGCAGTTCCCGCCACAGGGTCGCCCAGTACGAGCAGTACTTC	CASSSRHRVAQYEQYF
16	-	TRBV7-2	TRBJ2-3	TRBD2	TGTGCCAGCAGCCAACTAGCGGGAACTAGCACAGATACGCAGTATTTT	CASSQLAGTSTDTQYF
10	-	TRBV6-1	TRBJ2-7	-	TGTGCCACCGGAGACTACGAGCAGTACTTC	CATGDYEQYF
15	-	TRBV5-1	TRBJ2-6	-	TGCGCCAGCAGCGTGACAGTCTCTGGGGCCAACGTCCTGACTTTC	CASSVTVSGANVLTF
15	once	TRBV28	TRBJ1-2	-	TGTGCCAGCAGTCGCCAGGGACCATCTAACTATGGCTACACCTTC	CASSRQGPSNYGYTF
19	few	TRBV6-1	TRBJ2-6	TRBD1	TGTGCCAGCAGTGAAAGACGACAGGGCCCCTCCTCTGGGGCCAACGTCCTGACTTTC	CASSERRQGPSSGANVLTF
14	-	TRBV16	TRBJ1-6	-	TGTGCCAGCAGCCAAACAGGGAAGGGCTCACCCCTCCACTTT	CASSQTGKGSPLHF
16	-	TRBV19	TRBJ1-5	TRBD1	TGTGCCAGTAGTTCTTCGGACAGGGGAAGGAGTCAGCCCCAGCATTTT	CASSSSDRGRSQPQHF
14	-	TRBV2	TRBJ2-7	-	TGTGCCAGCAGCCTACAGCATTCCACCTACGAGCAGTACTTC	CASSLQHSTYEQYF
13	-	TRBV7-3	TRBJ1-2	-	TGTGCCAGCAGCCCTAGGGGGAACACTGGCTACACCTTC	CASSPRGNTGYTF